A selection of T cell receptor beta chains follows, all from one sample in a study of graft-versus-host responses after intestinal transplantation. The repertoire was sequenced with immunoSEQ multiplex PCR; TCRdb's copy has only in-frame clones and lacks some. The sample lists more than 12,000 clones; less than 45% were seen once. Sequencing used alloreactive CD8+ T cells from a mixed lymphocyte reaction culture, obtained before intestinal transplant. These receptors all stem from a human patient who received an intestinal transplant. CDR3s include the opening cysteine and the closing phenylalanine or tryptophan. D genes are given only for firm matches. Rows give clone size only sometimes, using once, few, many, or a class for an expanded clone.

V: TRBV4-1; size: NA; J: TRBJ1-5; D: TRBD1; CDR3: CASSSYTTGGNQPQHF; DNA: TGCGCCAGCAGCTCCTATACAACAGGGGGCAATCAGCCCCAGCATTTT
V: TRBV9; size: NA; J: TRBJ1-2; D: NA; CDR3: CASSVEGEYRENYGYTF; DNA: TGTGCCAGCAGCGTAGAGGGGGAATACAGGGAGAACTATGGCTACACCTTC
V: TRBV6-6; size: few; J: TRBJ1-3; D: TRBD1; CDR3: CASSSYRGHGNTIYF; DNA: TGTGCCAGCAGCTCGTACAGGGGGCATGGAAACACCATATATTTT
V: TRBV7-9; size: NA; J: TRBJ1-2; D: TRBD1; CDR3: CASSATGGGYGYTF; DNA: TGTGCCAGCAGCGCTACAGGGGGCGGCTATGGCTACACCTTC
V: TRBV28; size: NA; J: TRBJ1-2; D: TRBD1; CDR3: CASSQTGGLGYTF; DNA: TGTGCCAGCAGTCAGACAGGGGGTCTCGGCTACACCTTC
V: TRBV5-6; size: NA; J: TRBJ2-2; D: TRBD1; CDR3: CASSLNGQVAAKTGELFF; DNA: TGTGCCAGCAGCTTGAACGGACAGGTGGCTGCGAAAACCGGGGAGCTGTTTTTT
V: TRBV6-5; size: few; J: TRBJ2-7; D: NA; CDR3: CASSSRAPYEQYF; DNA: TGTGCCAGCAGTTCCAGGGCACCGTACGAGCAGTACTTC
V: TRBV2; size: few; J: TRBJ1-2; D: NA; CDR3: CASSEAAGYTF; DNA: TGTGCCAGCAGTGAAGCGGCTGGCTACACCTTC
V: TRBV11-2; size: once; J: TRBJ2-7; D: NA; CDR3: CASSLDPRYEQYF; DNA: TGTGCCAGCAGCTTAGATCCACGGTACGAGCAGTACTTC
V: TRBV11-2; size: NA; J: TRBJ2-7; D: NA; CDR3: CASSSIAPEQYF; DNA: TGTGCCAGCAGCTCTATCGCCCCCGAGCAGTACTTC
V: TRBV30; size: NA; J: TRBJ2-7; D: NA; CDR3: CAWSVQGWGYEQYF; DNA: TGTGCCTGGAGTGTTCAGGGCTGGGGCTACGAGCAGTACTTC
V: TRBV29-1; size: few; J: TRBJ1-2; D: NA; CDR3: CSVTAGTTSNYGYTF; DNA: TGCAGCGTGACCGCCGGGACAACAAGTAACTATGGCTACACCTTC
V: TRBV6-5; size: few; J: TRBJ2-3; D: TRBD2; CDR3: CASTQTSGYTDTQYF; DNA: TGTGCCAGCACCCAGACTAGCGGGTATACAGATACGCAGTATTTT
V: TRBV9; size: NA; J: TRBJ2-3; D: NA; CDR3: CASSVETGPQDTQYF; DNA: TGTGCCAGCAGCGTAGAAACAGGGCCGCAAGATACGCAGTATTTT
V: TRBV4-3; size: NA; J: TRBJ2-7; D: NA; CDR3: CASSPRGIYEQYF; DNA: TGCGCCAGCAGCCCCCGCGGAATCTACGAGCAGTACTTC
V: TRBV27; size: NA; J: TRBJ2-1; D: TRBD2; CDR3: CASSSGLVALVYNEQFF; DNA: TGTGCCAGCAGTTCGGGACTAGTGGCTCTGGTATACAATGAGCAGTTCTTC
V: TRBV11-2; size: NA; J: TRBJ2-1; D: TRBD1; CDR3: CASSFPGQGAYNEQFF; DNA: TGTGCCAGCAGCTTTCCGGGACAGGGAGCGTACAATGAGCAGTTCTTC
V: TRBV7-9; size: NA; J: TRBJ2-1; D: TRBD2; CDR3: CASSSGTSRGNEQFF; DNA: TGTGCCAGCAGCTCCGGGACTAGCCGGGGCAATGAGCAGTTCTTC
V: TRBV6-1; size: NA; J: TRBJ2-7; D: NA; CDR3: CASSYGRGAYEQYF; DNA: TGTGCCAGCAGTTATGGCAGGGGGGCCTACGAGCAGTACTTC
V: TRBV19; size: NA; J: TRBJ2-2; D: TRBD2; CDR3: CASSWTSGSAGELFF; DNA: TGTGCCAGTAGCTGGACTAGCGGGTCGGCCGGGGAGCTGTTTTTT
V: TRBV2; size: NA; J: TRBJ2-5; D: TRBD2; CDR3: CASKRRTRRPETQYF; DNA: TGTGCCAGCAAAAGAAGGACTAGGCGCCCAGAGACCCAGTACTTC
V: TRBV4-1; size: many; J: TRBJ1-5; D: NA; CDR3: CASSQDGNQPQHF; DNA: TGCGCCAGCAGCCAAGACGGCAATCAGCCCCAGCATTTT
V: TRBV12-5; size: few; J: TRBJ2-1; D: TRBD1; CDR3: CASGFGTGNNEQFF; DNA: TGTGCTAGTGGTTTTGGGACAGGGAACAATGAGCAGTTCTTC
V: TRBV27; size: NA; J: TRBJ2-7; D: TRBD1; CDR3: CASRLTGGGYEQYF; DNA: TGTGCCAGCAGGCTCACAGGGGGCGGCTACGAGCAGTACTTC
V: TRBV6-5; size: NA; J: TRBJ1-2; D: TRBD1; CDR3: CASSQTGNYGYTF; DNA: TGTGCCAGCAGCCAGACAGGGAACTATGGCTACACCTTC
V: TRBV5-3; size: NA; J: TRBJ1-1; D: NA; CDR3: CARSWRGRAYTEAFF; DNA: TGTGCCAGAAGCTGGAGGGGCAGGGCGTACACTGAAGCTTTCTTT
V: TRBV27; size: NA; J: TRBJ1-5; D: TRBD1; CDR3: CASSPQTGAEESNQPQHF; DNA: TGTGCCAGCAGTCCGCAGACAGGGGCTGAGGAAAGCAATCAGCCCCAGCATTTT
V: TRBV30; size: once; J: TRBJ2-7; D: TRBD1; CDR3: CAWRMTGGREQYF; DNA: TGTGCCTGGAGGATGACAGGGGGCCGGGAGCAGTACTTC
V: TRBV6-1; size: few; J: TRBJ2-7; D: NA; CDR3: CASSARDSTYEQYF; DNA: TGTGCCAGCAGTGCCCGGGACTCAACCTACGAGCAGTACTTC
V: TRBV6-1; size: medium-sized; J: TRBJ1-1; D: NA; CDR3: CASRGAWDTEAFF; DNA: TGTGCCAGCCGGGGGGCTTGGGACACTGAAGCTTTCTTT
V: TRBV4-2; size: few; J: TRBJ2-7; D: TRBD2; CDR3: CASSPQVAGGPGEQYF; DNA: TGTGCCAGCAGCCCACAGGTAGCGGGAGGGCCGGGAGAGCAGTACTTC
V: TRBV21-1; size: few; J: TRBJ2-7; D: NA; CDR3: CASSRLAASYEQYF; DNA: TGTGCCAGCAGTCGACTAGCTGCTTCCTACGAGCAGTACTTC
V: TRBV28; size: medium-sized; J: TRBJ2-1; D: TRBD2; CDR3: CASSSSYGGGVLWEQFF; DNA: TGTGCCAGCAGTTCCTCTTACGGGGGAGGGGTGCTATGGGAGCAGTTCTTC
V: TRBV6-1; size: few; J: TRBJ2-7; D: TRBD1; CDR3: CASRNRGPYEQYF; DNA: TGTGCCAGCAGGAACAGGGGCCCCTACGAGCAGTACTTC
V: TRBV6-7; size: NA; J: TRBJ1-2; D: NA; CDR3: CASSSRTDYGYTF; DNA: TGTGCCAGCAGTTCTCGGACAGACTATGGCTACACCTTC
V: TRBV18; size: few; J: TRBJ2-7; D: TRBD1; CDR3: CASSGTGGVYEQYF; DNA: TGTGCCAGCTCAGGGACAGGGGGCGTCTACGAGCAGTACTTC
V: TRBV27; size: few; J: TRBJ2-7; D: NA; CDR3: CASSWGGAYEQYF; DNA: TGTGCCAGCAGTTGGGGGGGCGCCTACGAGCAGTACTTC
V: TRBV4-3; size: few; J: TRBJ2-7; D: NA; CDR3: CASSQEPHSSYEQYF; DNA: TGCGCCAGCAGCCAAGAGCCTCATAGCTCCTACGAGCAGTACTTC
V: TRBV5-6; size: medium-sized; J: TRBJ1-1; D: TRBD1; CDR3: CASSWTGEGDEAFF; DNA: TGTGCCAGCAGCTGGACAGGGGAAGGGGATGAAGCTTTCTTT
V: TRBV2; size: few; J: TRBJ1-2; D: NA; CDR3: CASSEAPTANYGYTF; DNA: TGTGCCAGCAGTGAAGCTCCGACAGCGAACTATGGCTACACCTTC
V: TRBV30; size: few; J: TRBJ2-3; D: NA; CDR3: CAWSVGTPGDTQYF; DNA: TGTGCCTGGAGTGTAGGGACACCCGGAGATACGCAGTATTTT
V: TRBV30; size: NA; J: TRBJ2-1; D: TRBD1; CDR3: CACTGTGPYNEQFF; DNA: TGTGCCTGCACGGGGACAGGCCCCTACAATGAGCAGTTCTTC
V: TRBV30; size: medium-sized; J: TRBJ2-1; D: NA; CDR3: CAWSVGGGNEQFF; DNA: TGTGCCTGGAGTGTAGGGGGGGGCAATGAGCAGTTCTTC
V: TRBV4-1; size: NA; J: TRBJ2-1; D: NA; CDR3: CASSQDRSGLNEQFF; DNA: TGCGCCAGCAGCCAAGATAGATCGGGGTTGAATGAGCAGTTCTTC
V: TRBV4-1; size: few; J: TRBJ2-7; D: TRBD1; CDR3: CASSQDPGQGYEQYF; DNA: TGCGCCAGCAGCCAAGATCCGGGACAGGGGTACGAGCAGTACTTC
V: TRBV5-1; size: NA; J: TRBJ2-2; D: NA; CDR3: CASHSNTGELFF; DNA: TGCGCCAGTCATTCGAACACCGGGGAGCTGTTTTTT
V: TRBV7-9; size: few; J: TRBJ2-1; D: TRBD2; CDR3: CASSDSGRSYNEQFF; DNA: TGTGCCAGCAGTGATAGCGGGAGATCTTACAATGAGCAGTTCTTC
V: TRBV19; size: NA; J: TRBJ2-7; D: TRBD1; CDR3: CASSISGTGNYEQYF; DNA: TGTGCCAGTAGTATCTCCGGGACAGGGAATTACGAGCAGTACTTC
V: TRBV19; size: few; J: TRBJ1-5; D: NA; CDR3: CASLLSTLGNQPQHF; DNA: TGTGCCAGTCTGCTGTCGACTCTCGGCAATCAGCCCCAGCATTTT
V: TRBV5-1; size: NA; J: TRBJ2-2; D: NA; CDR3: CASSLGTEYTGELFF; DNA: TGCGCCAGCAGCTTGGGGACAGAGTACACCGGGGAGCTGTTTTTT
V: TRBV9; size: NA; J: TRBJ2-5; D: NA; CDR3: CASSVVAGVGPREQYF; DNA: TGTGCCAGCAGCGTAGTCGCGGGTGTGGGACCCCGGGAGCAGTACTTC
V: TRBV4-1; size: NA; J: TRBJ2-1; D: TRBD2; CDR3: CASSQALAGNEQFF; DNA: TGCGCCAGCAGCCAGGCTCTAGCGGGGAATGAGCAGTTCTTC
V: TRBV4-1; size: NA; J: TRBJ2-7; D: NA; CDR3: CASSQLVGQPYEQYF; DNA: TGCGCCAGCAGCCAACTGGTTGGACAGCCCTACGAGCAGTACTTC